The source of this T cell receptor beta chain is a study of blood T cell repertoires in COVID-19. Study overall: The United States, Italy and Spain were the sources of the acute and convalescent COVID-19 samples. Sources were T cells, B-cell-depleted T cells, or PBMCs; the material itself was cDNA or gDNA.

As originally analysed: How many nucleated cells were present was estimated from reference gene primer amplification. Generated by immunoSEQ multiplex PCR, the TCRdb table keeps only in-frame clones and is missing some. That table gives V, J and clone size, and the DNA gave D and trimming. The repertoire consists of 120,000 or so clones, with around four fifths occurring once and the leading ten covering roughly 25%. Between the trimmed V and J ends, which lost 0 bases and 7 bases, there was a span of 16 bases. The CDR3 extends over 17 amino acids. Germline assignment: CDR1 MNHNS and CDR2 SASEGT. The sample taken for sequencing was peripheral blood. This clonotype was sampled from a human donor in a cohort sampled during active COVID-19. The gene calls are TRBV6-1 and TRBJ1-6; D possibly corresponds to TRBD1 (5 bases). Here the CDR3 reads CASSEARLAGINSPLHF. The CDR3 DNA reads TGTGCCAGCAGTGAAGCGCGTTTGGCAGGGATAAATTCACCCCTCCACTTT.